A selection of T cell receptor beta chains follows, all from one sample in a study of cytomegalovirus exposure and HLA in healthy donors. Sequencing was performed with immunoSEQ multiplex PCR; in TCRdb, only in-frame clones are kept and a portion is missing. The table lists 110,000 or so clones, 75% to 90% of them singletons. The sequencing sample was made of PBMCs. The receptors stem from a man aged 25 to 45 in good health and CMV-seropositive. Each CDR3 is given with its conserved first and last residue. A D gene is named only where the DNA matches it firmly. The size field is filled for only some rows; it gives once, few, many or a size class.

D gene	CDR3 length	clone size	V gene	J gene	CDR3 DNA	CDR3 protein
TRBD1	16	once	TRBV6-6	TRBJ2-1	TGTGCCACTAACCCCCGCGGCAGGGGGTCGTCGGATGAGCAGTTCTTC	CATNPRGRGSSDEQFF
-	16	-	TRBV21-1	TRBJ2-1	TGTGCCAGCAGCAAAGGCACAGGGGGCTTCTTGAGTGAGCAGTTCTTC	CASSKGTGGFLSEQFF
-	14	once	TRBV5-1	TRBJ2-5	TGCGCCAGCAGCTTGTTTGACGGGGAAGAGACCCAGTACTTC	CASSLFDGEETQYF
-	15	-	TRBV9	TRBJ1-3	TGTGCCAGCAGCGCGTCAGGGAGGTGGGGTGACACCATATATTTT	CASSASGRWGDTIYF
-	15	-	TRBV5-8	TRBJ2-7	TGTGCCAGCAGCTCGGTTCAGGAAAGCTCCTACGAGCAGTACTTC	CASSSVQESSYEQYF
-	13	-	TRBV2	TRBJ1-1	TGTGCCAGCATGGACCGGGGGAACACTGAAGCTTTCTTT	CASMDRGNTEAFF
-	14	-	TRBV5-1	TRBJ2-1	TGCGCCAGCAGCTTGGGCAGGGGCGACAATGAGCAGTTCTTC	CASSLGRGDNEQFF
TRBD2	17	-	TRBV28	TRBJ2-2	TGTGCCAGCACTTTCCTAGCGGGGGGGCCCGAGGCCGGGGAGCTGTTTTTT	CASTFLAGGPEAGELFF
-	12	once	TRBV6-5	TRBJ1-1	TGTGCCAGCAGCGACCGGAGGACTGAAGCTTTCTTT	CASSDRRTEAFF
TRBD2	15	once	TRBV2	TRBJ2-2	TGTGCCAGCAGATTTACCGGGACTAGTGCCGGGGAGCTGTTTTTT	CASRFTGTSAGELFF
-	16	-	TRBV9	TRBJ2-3	TGTGCCAGCAGCGTATTAGAGGCCGCGGGCACAGATACGCAGTATTTT	CASSVLEAAGTDTQYF
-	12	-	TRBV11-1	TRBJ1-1	TGTGCCAGCAGCTTAGATGAGACTGAAGCTTTCTTT	CASSLDETEAFF
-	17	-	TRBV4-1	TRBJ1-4	TGCGCCAGCAGCCAAGCAGGACACACAGAAACTAATGAAAAACTGTTTTTT	CASSQAGHTETNEKLFF
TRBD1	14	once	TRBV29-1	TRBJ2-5	TGCAGCGTTGAGGACAGGGTCCTTATAGAGACCCAGTACTTC	CSVEDRVLIETQYF
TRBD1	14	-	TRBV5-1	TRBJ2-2	TGCGCCAGCAGCGGGACAGCGAACACCGGGGAGCTGTTTTTT	CASSGTANTGELFF
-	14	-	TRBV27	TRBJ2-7	TGTGCCAGCAGACCAGGGATAAATAGAGACGAGCAGTACTTC	CASRPGINRDEQYF
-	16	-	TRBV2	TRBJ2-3	TGTGCCAGCAGTGAATTCGGGGCAGGGGCTGGAGATACGCAGTATTTT	CASSEFGAGAGDTQYF
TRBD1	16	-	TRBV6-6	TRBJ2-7	TGTGCCAGCAGTTACTACCAGGTGGGACAGGGCAACGAGCAGTACTTC	CASSYYQVGQGNEQYF
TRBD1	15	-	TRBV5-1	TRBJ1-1	TGCGCCAGCAGCGGACCGGGACAGGGGAGAACTGAAGCTTTCTTT	CASSGPGQGRTEAFF
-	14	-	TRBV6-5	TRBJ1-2	TGTGCCAGCAGTTACAAAGGCGGAAACTATGGCTACACCTTC	CASSYKGGNYGYTF
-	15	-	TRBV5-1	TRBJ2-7	TGCGCCAGCAGCCCCCGTAGGAGACAGGACCACGAGCAGTACTTC	CASSPRRRQDHEQYF
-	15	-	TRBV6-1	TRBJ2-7	TGTGCCAGCAGTGAGGGGCTCACTCCCCCCTACGAGCAGTACTTC	CASSEGLTPPYEQYF
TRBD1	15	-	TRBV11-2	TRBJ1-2	TGTGCCAGCAGCTTAGGGGGACAGGGGCGCTATGGCTACACCTTC	CASSLGGQGRYGYTF
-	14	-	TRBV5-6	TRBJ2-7	TGTGCCAGCAGCCGCGGACAGCTAACCTACGAGCAGTACTTC	CASSRGQLTYEQYF
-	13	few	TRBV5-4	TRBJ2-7	TGTGCCAGCAGCCCCGGACAGTCCTACGAGCAGTACTTC	CASSPGQSYEQYF
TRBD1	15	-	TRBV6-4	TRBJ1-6	TGTGCCAGCAGTGAGTGGGACAGGCCTAATTCACCCCTCCACTTT	CASSEWDRPNSPLHF
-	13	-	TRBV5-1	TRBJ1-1	TGCGCCAGCACGGGGGTTCTCGGCACTGAAGCTTTCTTT	CASTGVLGTEAFF
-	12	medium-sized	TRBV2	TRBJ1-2	TGTGCCAGCAGGCAGGCGGGGGCTGGCTACACCTTC	CASRQAGAGYTF
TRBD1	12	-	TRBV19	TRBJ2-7	TGTGCCAGTAGCAAAACAGGGGGGGAGCAGTACTTC	CASSKTGGEQYF
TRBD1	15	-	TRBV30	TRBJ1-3	TGTGCCTGGAGCGCGCCGGGACAGGAGGCTTACACCATATATTTT	CAWSAPGQEAYTIYF
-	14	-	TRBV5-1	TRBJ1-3	TGCGCCAGCAGCCCTGGAGAAGCTGGAAACACCATATATTTT	CASSPGEAGNTIYF